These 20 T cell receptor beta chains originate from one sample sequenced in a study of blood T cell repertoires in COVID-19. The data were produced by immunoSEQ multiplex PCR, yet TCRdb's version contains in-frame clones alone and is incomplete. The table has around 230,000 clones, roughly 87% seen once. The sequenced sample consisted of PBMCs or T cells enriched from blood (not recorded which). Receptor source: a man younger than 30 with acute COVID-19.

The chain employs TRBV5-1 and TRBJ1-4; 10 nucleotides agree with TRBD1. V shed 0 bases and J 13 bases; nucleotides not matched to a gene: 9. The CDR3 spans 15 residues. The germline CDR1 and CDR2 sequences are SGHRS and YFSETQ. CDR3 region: CASSLDPGTGVRLFF. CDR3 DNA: TGCGCCAGCAGCTTGGATCCCGGGACAGGGGTACGACTGTTTTTT.

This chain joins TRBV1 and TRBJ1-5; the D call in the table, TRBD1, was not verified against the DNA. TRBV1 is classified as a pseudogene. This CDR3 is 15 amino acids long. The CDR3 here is CTSRAPDRGNQPQHF. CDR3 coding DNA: TGCACCAGCAGAGCCCCCGACAGGGGAAATCAGCCCCAGCATTTT.

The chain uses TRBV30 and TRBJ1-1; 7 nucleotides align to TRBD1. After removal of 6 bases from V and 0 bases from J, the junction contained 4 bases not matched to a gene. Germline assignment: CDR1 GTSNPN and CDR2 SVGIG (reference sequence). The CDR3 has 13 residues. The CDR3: CACQTGLNTEAFF. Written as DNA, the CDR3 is TGTGCCTGCCAGACAGGGTTGAACACTGAAGCTTTCTTT.

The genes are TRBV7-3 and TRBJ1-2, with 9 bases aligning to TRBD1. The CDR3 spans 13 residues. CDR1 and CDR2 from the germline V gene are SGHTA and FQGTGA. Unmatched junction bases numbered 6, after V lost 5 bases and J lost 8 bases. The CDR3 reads CASSLDRGQGYTF. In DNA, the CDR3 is TGTGCCAGCAGCCTGGACAGGGGCCAAGGCTACACCTTC.

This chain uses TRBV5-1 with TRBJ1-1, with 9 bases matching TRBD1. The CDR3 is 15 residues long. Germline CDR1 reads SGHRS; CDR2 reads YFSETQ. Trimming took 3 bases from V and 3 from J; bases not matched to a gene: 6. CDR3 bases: TGCGCCAGCAGCTGGGACAGGGACGCGGACACTGAAGCTTTCTTT. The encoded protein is CASSWDRDADTEAFF.

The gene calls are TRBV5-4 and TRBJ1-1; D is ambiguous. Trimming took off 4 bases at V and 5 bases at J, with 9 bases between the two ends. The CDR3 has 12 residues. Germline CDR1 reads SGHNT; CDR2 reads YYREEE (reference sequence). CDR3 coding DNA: TGTGCCAGCAGCCCAGGTGGAACTGAAGCTTTCTTT. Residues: CASSPGGTEAFF.

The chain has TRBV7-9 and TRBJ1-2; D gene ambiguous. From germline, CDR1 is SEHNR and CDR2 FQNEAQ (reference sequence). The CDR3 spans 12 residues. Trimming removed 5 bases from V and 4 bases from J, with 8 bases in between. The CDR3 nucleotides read TGTGCCAGCAGCCCCCCAGGCTATGGCTACACCTTC. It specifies CASSPPGYGYTF.

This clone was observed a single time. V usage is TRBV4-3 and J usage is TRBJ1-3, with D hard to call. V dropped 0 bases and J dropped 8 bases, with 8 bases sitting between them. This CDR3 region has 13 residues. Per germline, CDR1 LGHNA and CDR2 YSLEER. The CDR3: CASSQELRDTIYF. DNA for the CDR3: TGCGCCAGCAGCCAAGAATTAAGAGACACCATATATTTT.

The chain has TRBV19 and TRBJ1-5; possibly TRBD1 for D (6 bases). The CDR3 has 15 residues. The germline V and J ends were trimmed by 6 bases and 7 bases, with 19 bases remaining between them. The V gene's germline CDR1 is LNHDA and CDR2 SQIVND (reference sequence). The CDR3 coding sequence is TGTGCCAGTAGCAACCTTACAGGGATGGTCCAGCCCCAGCATTTT. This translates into CASSNLTGMVQPQHF.

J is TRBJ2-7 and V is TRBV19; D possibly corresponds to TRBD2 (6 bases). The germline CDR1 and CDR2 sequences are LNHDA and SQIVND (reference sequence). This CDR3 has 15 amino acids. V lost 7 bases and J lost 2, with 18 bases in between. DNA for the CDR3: TGTGCCAGTACTTTAGGAGCGGCGGGGACCTACGAGCAGTACTTC. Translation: CASTLGAAGTYEQYF.

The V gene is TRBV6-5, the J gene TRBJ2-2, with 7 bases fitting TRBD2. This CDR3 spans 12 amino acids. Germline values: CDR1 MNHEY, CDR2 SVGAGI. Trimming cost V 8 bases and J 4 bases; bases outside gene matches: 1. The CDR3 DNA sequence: TGTGCCAGCGGCGGGGGCACCGGGGAGCTGTTTTTT. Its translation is CASGGGTGELFF.

CDR3 amino acids: CASSSTGQLSGNTIYF. CDR3 nucleotide sequence: TGTGCCAGCAGTTCAACGGGACAGCTCTCTGGAAACACCATATATTTT. The J gene is TRBJ1-3, the V gene TRBV28, with 7 bases fitting TRBD1. V trimming: 4 bases; J trimming: 0 bases; junction bases outside the gene matches: 6. CDR3 size: 16 residues. Germline V gene data show CDR1 as MDHEN and CDR2 as SYDVKM.

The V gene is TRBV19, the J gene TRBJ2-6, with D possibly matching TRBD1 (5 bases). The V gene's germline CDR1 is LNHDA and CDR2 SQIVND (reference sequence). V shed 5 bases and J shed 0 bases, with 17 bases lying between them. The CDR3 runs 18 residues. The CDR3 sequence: CASSSELARVSGANVLTF. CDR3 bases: TGTGCCAGTAGTTCCGAGTTAGCCAGGGTCTCTGGGGCCAACGTCCTGACTTTC.

CDR3 loop: CASSYEREVGTDTQYF. DNA for the CDR3: TGTGCCAGCAGTTACGAGCGGGAGGTGGGCACAGATACGCAGTATTTT. The chain recombines TRBV6-2 or TRBV6-3 with TRBJ2-3; TRBD2 agrees at 9 bases. Germline lookup yields CDR1 MNHEY and CDR2 SVGEGT. There are 16 residues in the CDR3. V gave up 2 bases and J gave up 1 base; unmatched junction bases: 4.

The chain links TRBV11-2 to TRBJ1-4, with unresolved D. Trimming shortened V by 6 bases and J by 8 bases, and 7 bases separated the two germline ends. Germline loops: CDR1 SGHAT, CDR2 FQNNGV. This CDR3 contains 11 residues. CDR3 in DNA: TGTGCCAGCAGTCTAGGAGAAAAACTGTTTTTT. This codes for CASSLGEKLFF.

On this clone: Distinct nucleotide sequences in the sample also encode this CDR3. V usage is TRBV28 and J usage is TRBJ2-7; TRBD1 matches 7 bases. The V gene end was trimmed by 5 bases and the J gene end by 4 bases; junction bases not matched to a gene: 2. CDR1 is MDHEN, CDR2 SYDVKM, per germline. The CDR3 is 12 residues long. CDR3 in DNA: TGTGCCAGCAGTCTGACAGGGTACGAGCAGTACTTC. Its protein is CASSLTGYEQYF. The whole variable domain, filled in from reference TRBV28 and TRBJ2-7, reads DVKVTQSSRYLVKRTGEKVFLECVQDMDHENMFWYRQDPGLGLRLIYFSYDVKMKEKGDIPEGYSVSREKKERFSLILESASTNQTSMYLCASSLTGYEQYFGPGTRLTVT.

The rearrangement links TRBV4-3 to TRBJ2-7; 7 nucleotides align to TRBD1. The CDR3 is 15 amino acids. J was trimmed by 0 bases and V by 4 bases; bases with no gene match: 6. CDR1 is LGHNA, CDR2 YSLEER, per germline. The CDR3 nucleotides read TGCGCCAGCAGCCTTGGGACAGACTCCTCCTACGAGCAGTACTTC. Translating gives CASSLGTDSSYEQYF.

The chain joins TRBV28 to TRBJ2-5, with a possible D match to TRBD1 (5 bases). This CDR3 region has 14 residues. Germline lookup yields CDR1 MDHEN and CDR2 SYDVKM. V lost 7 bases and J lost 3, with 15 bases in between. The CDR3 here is CASTPVGREETQYF. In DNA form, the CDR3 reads TGTGCCAGCACCCCTGTCGGCAGGGAAGAGACCCAGTACTTC.

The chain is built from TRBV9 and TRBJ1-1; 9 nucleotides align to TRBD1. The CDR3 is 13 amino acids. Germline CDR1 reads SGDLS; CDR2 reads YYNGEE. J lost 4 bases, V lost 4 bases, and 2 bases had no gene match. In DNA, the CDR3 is TGTGCCAGCAGCTCGGGACAGGGCACTGAAGCTTTCTTT. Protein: CASSSGQGTEAFF.

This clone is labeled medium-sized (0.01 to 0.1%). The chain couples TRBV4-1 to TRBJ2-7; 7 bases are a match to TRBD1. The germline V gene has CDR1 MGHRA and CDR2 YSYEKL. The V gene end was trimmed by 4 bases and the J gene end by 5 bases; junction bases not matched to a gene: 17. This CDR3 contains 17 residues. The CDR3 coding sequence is TGCGCCAGCAGCCTCCAAGTCGCCCCGGGGACAGCACACGAGCAGTACTTC. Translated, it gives CASSLQVAPGTAHEQYF.